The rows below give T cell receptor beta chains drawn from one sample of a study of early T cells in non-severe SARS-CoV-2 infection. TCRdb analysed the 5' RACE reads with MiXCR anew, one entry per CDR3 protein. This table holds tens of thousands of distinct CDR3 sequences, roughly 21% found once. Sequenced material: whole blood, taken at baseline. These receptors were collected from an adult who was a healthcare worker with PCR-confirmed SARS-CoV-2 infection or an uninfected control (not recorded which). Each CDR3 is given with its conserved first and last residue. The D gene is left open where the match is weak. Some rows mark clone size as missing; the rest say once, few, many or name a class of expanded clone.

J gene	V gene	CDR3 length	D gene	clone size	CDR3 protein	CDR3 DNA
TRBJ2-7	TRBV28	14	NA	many	CASSLATGVWEQYF	TGTGCCAGCAGTTTGGCGACGGGGGTCTGGGAGCAGTACTTC
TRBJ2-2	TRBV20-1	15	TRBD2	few	CSARKTSPNTGELFF	TGCAGTGCTAGGAAGACTAGCCCGAACACCGGGGAGCTGTTTTTT
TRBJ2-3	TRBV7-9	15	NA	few	CASSLNTGGTDTQYF	TGTGCCAGCAGCTTAAACACGGGCGGCACAGATACGCAGTATTTT
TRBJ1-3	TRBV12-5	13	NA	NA	CASGLAGAHTIYF	TGTGCTAGTGGTTTGGCAGGGGCTCACACCATATATTTT
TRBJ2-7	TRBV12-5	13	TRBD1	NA	CASGLDRGYEQYF	TGTGCTAGTGGCCTTGACAGGGGCTACGAGCAGTACTTC
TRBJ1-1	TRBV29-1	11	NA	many	CSVGGDTEAFF	TGCAGCGTGGGGGGGGACACTGAAGCTTTCTTT
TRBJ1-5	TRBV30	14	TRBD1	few	CAWSGGQDGQPQHF	TGTGCCTGGTCCGGCGGACAGGATGGTCAGCCCCAGCATTTT
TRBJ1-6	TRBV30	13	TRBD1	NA	CAWILKGASPLHF	TGTGCCTGGATCCTCAAGGGGGCGTCACCCCTCCACTTT
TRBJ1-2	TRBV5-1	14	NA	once	CASSSGGQTDGYTF	TGCGCCAGCAGCTCGGGAGGCCAGACGGATGGCTACACCTTC
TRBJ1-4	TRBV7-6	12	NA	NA	CASSSQGEKLFF	TGTGCCAGCAGCTCACAGGGCGAAAAACTGTTTTTT
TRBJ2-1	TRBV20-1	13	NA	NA	CSARLGRQYEQFF	TGCAGTGCTAGATTAGGTAGACAGTATGAGCAGTTCTTC
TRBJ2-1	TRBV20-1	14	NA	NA	CSARARRRYNEQFF	TGCAGTGCTAGAGCCCGCAGGCGCTACAATGAGCAGTTCTTC
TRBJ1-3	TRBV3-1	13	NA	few	CASSQASRNTIYF	TGTGCCAGCAGCCAAGCCAGCAGAAACACCATATATTTT
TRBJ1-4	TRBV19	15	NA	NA	CASRRQFATNEKLFF	TGTGCCAGTAGGAGGCAGTTTGCAACTAATGAAAAACTGTTTTTT
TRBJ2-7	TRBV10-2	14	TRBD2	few	CASTGGASSYEQYF	TGCGCCAGCACCGGGGGGGCAAGCTCCTACGAGCAGTACTTC
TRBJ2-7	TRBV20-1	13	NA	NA	CSARTRIAYEQYF	TGCAGTGCTAGGACTAGGATTGCCTACGAGCAGTACTTC
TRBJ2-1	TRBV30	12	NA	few	CAGTSSYNEQFF	TGTGCCGGCACGAGCTCCTACAATGAGCAGTTCTTC
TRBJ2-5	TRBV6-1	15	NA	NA	CASSGQRTSGETQYF	TGTGCCAGCAGTGGCCAGAGGACCAGCGGAGAGACCCAGTACTTC
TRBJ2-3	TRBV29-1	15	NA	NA	CSVELRTRGTDTQYF	TGCAGCGTTGAACTCCGGACCCGAGGTACAGATACGCAGTATTTT
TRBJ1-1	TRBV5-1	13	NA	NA	CASSVLMNTEAFF	TGCGCCAGCAGCGTCCTTATGAACACTGAAGCTTTCTTT
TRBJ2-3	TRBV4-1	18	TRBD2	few	CASSQEHLAGGGTDTQYF	TGCGCCAGCAGCCAAGAACATTTAGCGGGGGGTGGCACAGATACGCAGTATTTT
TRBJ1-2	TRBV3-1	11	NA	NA	CASSRGYSYTF	TGTGCCAGCAGTCGAGGGTACAGCTACACCTTC
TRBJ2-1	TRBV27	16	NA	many	CASSLWWSQGVNEQFF	TGTGCCAGCAGTTTATGGTGGAGCCAGGGAGTAAATGAGCAGTTCTTC
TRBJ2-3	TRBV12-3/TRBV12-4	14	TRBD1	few	CASLLQGTTDTQYF	TGTGCCAGCCTCCTACAGGGGACCACAGATACGCAGTATTTT
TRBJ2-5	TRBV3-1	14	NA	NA	CASSQGRDQETQYF	TGTGCCAGCAGCCAGGGGCGGGATCAAGAGACCCAGTACTTC
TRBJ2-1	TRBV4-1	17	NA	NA	CASKRDAMGLTYNEQFF	TGCGCCAGCAAAAGGGACGCAATGGGGCTTACCTACAATGAGCAGTTCTTC
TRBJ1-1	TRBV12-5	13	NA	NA	CASGLTGNTEAFF	TGTGCTAGTGGTTTGACGGGGAACACTGAAGCTTTCTTT
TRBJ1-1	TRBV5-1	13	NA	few	CASSKGQGTEAFF	TGCGCCAGCAGCAAGGGGCAAGGGACTGAAGCTTTCTTT
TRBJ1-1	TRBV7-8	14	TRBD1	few	CASSLQGAATEAFF	TGTGCCAGCAGCTTACAGGGGGCAGCCACTGAAGCTTTCTTT
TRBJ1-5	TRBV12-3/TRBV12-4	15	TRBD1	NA	CASSLGTGGYQPQHF	TGTGCCAGCAGTCTCGGGACAGGGGGTTATCAGCCCCAGCATTTT
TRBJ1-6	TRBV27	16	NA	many	CASTLRAGQGNSPLHF	TGTGCCAGCACCCTTAGGGCGGGGCAGGGTAATTCACCCCTCCACTTT
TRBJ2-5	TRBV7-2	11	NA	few	CASSLRRGQYF	TGTGCCAGCAGCTTAAGGCGGGGCCAGTACTTC
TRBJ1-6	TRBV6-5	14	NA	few	CASSRTVNNSPLHF	TGTGCCAGCAGTAGGACAGTCAATAATTCACCCCTCCACTTT